This is a list of T cell receptor beta chains from one sample in a study of shared clonotypes between healthy human individuals. Sequenced by immunoSEQ multiplex PCR; TCRdb stores in-frame clones only, minus some. The sample holds more than 2,000,000 clones, around 90% seen once. The sequenced sample consisted of naive CD4+ T cells sorted from blood. These receptors all come from a man between 18 and 35 years old in good health. Both conserved end residues are part of each CDR3. A D gene is named only where the DNA matches it firmly. Clone size appears in some rows only: once, few, many, or a class for an expanded clone.

J: TRBJ2-7; size: .; V: TRBV10-2; D: .; DNA: TGCGCCAGCAGTGAGGGCCGACAGAGTGGTTCCTACGAGCAGTACTTC; CDR3: CASSEGRQSGSYEQYF
J: TRBJ2-3; size: .; V: TRBV6-1; D: TRBD2; DNA: TGTGCCAGCAGTGAACGGGGCGGGAGGTTCACAGATACGCAGTATTTT; CDR3: CASSERGGRFTDTQYF
J: TRBJ2-2; size: .; V: TRBV30; D: TRBD1; DNA: TGTGCCGGAAAGACAGGGGCAGGTATCGGGGAGCTGTTTTTT; CDR3: CAGKTGAGIGELFF
J: TRBJ2-5; size: .; V: TRBV12-5; D: .; DNA: TGTGCTAGTGGTTTCTATCCCGAAGAGACCCAGTACTTC; CDR3: CASGFYPEETQYF
J: TRBJ2-1; size: .; V: TRBV5-1; D: TRBD2; DNA: TGCGCCAGCAGCTTGTCTTGGACTAGTCGCAATGAGCAGTTCTTC; CDR3: CASSLSWTSRNEQFF
J: TRBJ2-3; size: .; V: TRBV5-4; D: TRBD2; DNA: TGTGCCAGCCGGCGGAGCGGGGGTAGCACAGATACGCAGTATTTT; CDR3: CASRRSGGSTDTQYF
J: TRBJ2-5; size: .; V: TRBV5-6; D: .; DNA: TGTGCCAGCAGCCCCCTGGCCGGGGCGGGAGAGACCCAGTACTTC; CDR3: CASSPLAGAGETQYF
J: TRBJ1-5; size: .; V: TRBV5-1; D: .; DNA: TGCGCCAGCAGTCCCTCAGGGAGCAATCAGCCCCAGCATTTT; CDR3: CASSPSGSNQPQHF
J: TRBJ1-3; size: .; V: TRBV28; D: .; DNA: TGTGCCAGCAGTTCATCAGACAACTCTGGAAACACCATATATTTT; CDR3: CASSSSDNSGNTIYF
J: TRBJ2-1; size: .; V: TRBV15; D: .; DNA: TGTGCCACCAGCGCTACGGGGCTCTACAATGAGCAGTTCTTC; CDR3: CATSATGLYNEQFF
J: TRBJ2-3; size: few; V: TRBV5-1; D: .; DNA: TGCGCCAGCAGCTTGGAGGGTGGGGGCACAGATACGCAGTATTTT; CDR3: CASSLEGGGTDTQYF
J: TRBJ2-7; size: .; V: TRBV4-1; D: .; DNA: TGCGCCAGCAGCCGAGAGGGACCGGGACGTTATAACGAGCAGTACTTC; CDR3: CASSREGPGRYNEQYF
J: TRBJ2-4; size: .; V: TRBV29-1; D: .; DNA: TGCAGCGGGGCAGGGGGGTCCAAAAACATTCAGTACTTC; CDR3: CSGAGGSKNIQYF
J: TRBJ1-5; size: few; V: TRBV19; D: .; DNA: TGTGCCAGTACCTCGGCCTTAGCCAATCAGCCCCAGCATTTT; CDR3: CASTSALANQPQHF
J: TRBJ2-5; size: .; V: TRBV7-2; D: .; DNA: TGTGCCAGCAGCATCTACCGCGGGACCAGGGAGACCCAGTACTTC; CDR3: CASSIYRGTRETQYF
J: TRBJ2-7; size: .; V: TRBV6-5; D: .; DNA: TGTGCCAGCAGTTACTCAGGGGGGGGCCCCTACGAGCAGTACTTC; CDR3: CASSYSGGGPYEQYF
J: TRBJ2-2; size: .; V: TRBV21-1; D: .; DNA: TGTGCCAGCAGCCCCATTGGGGGGTACACCGGGGAGCTGTTTTTT; CDR3: CASSPIGGYTGELFF
J: TRBJ2-5; size: .; V: TRBV7-7; D: TRBD1; DNA: TGTGCTAGCAGCTTCAATACAGGGGGCGGCCAGGAGACCCAGTACTTC; CDR3: CASSFNTGGGQETQYF
J: TRBJ1-1; size: .; V: TRBV6-5; D: .; DNA: TGTGCCAGCAGCCGGGACACCAACACTGAAGCTTTCTTT; CDR3: CASSRDTNTEAFF
J: TRBJ2-4; size: .; V: TRBV28; D: .; DNA: TGTGCCCCAACCGGGGCCCTACCGCTAGCCAAAAACATTCAGTACTTC; CDR3: CAPTGALPLAKNIQYF
J: TRBJ1-6; size: .; V: TRBV6-5; D: .; DNA: TGTGCCAGCAGTCGGACGATCGTTTCACCCCTCCACTTT; CDR3: CASSRTIVSPLHF
J: TRBJ2-7; size: once; V: TRBV10-3; D: TRBD1; DNA: TGTGCCATCAGTGAGACCGGGACAGGAGCCTCCTACGAGCAGTACTTC; CDR3: CAISETGTGASYEQYF
J: TRBJ2-1; size: .; V: TRBV14; D: TRBD2; DNA: TGTGCCAGCAGCCAAATAGCGGGAGTAAATGAGCAGTTCTTC; CDR3: CASSQIAGVNEQFF
J: TRBJ2-5; size: .; V: TRBV4-1; D: .; DNA: TGCGCCAGCAGCCAAGGGCTGGAGTTAATTGGAGAGACCCAGTACTTC; CDR3: CASSQGLELIGETQYF
J: TRBJ2-5; size: .; V: TRBV7-8; D: TRBD1; DNA: TGTGCCAGCAGCCCAGGGACAGAAGAGACCCAGTACTTC; CDR3: CASSPGTEETQYF
J: TRBJ2-7; size: .; V: TRBV6-1; D: TRBD2; DNA: TGTGCCAGCAGACTAGCGGGAGGTTACGAGCAGTACTTC; CDR3: CASRLAGGYEQYF
J: TRBJ1-3; size: once; V: TRBV18; D: .; DNA: TGTGCCAGCTCACAGGGGCCCCCCTCTGGAAACACCATATATTTT; CDR3: CASSQGPPSGNTIYF
J: TRBJ2-1; size: .; V: TRBV30; D: .; DNA: TGTGCCTGGAGTATAGACCTGAACTACAATGAGCAGTTCTTC; CDR3: CAWSIDLNYNEQFF
J: TRBJ2-7; size: .; V: TRBV6-6; D: .; DNA: TGTGCCAGCATGCCGGGCGGCGCTTCCTACGAGCAGTACTTC; CDR3: CASMPGGASYEQYF
J: TRBJ1-4; size: .; V: TRBV2; D: .; DNA: TGTGCCAGCAGTGCAGGGACCGGGCTGGGAAAACTGTTTTTT; CDR3: CASSAGTGLGKLFF
J: TRBJ2-5; size: .; V: TRBV11-2; D: .; DNA: TGTGCCAGCAGTTCAGGACTGGTGGGAGAGACCCAGTACTTC; CDR3: CASSSGLVGETQYF
J: TRBJ1-3; size: .; V: TRBV7-2; D: .; DNA: TGTGCCAGCAGCTTGGGCTCTGGAAACACCATATATTTT; CDR3: CASSLGSGNTIYF
J: TRBJ1-5; size: .; V: TRBV11-2; D: .; DNA: TGTGCCAGCAGCTTTGGCAGGCGGGAGCCCCAGCATTTT; CDR3: CASSFGRREPQHF
J: TRBJ2-1; size: .; V: TRBV5-1; D: TRBD2; DNA: TGCGCCAGCAACCCCCTTGGGACTAGCGGAGGAGGGCAAGATGAGCAGTTCTTC; CDR3: CASNPLGTSGGGQDEQFF
J: TRBJ1-1; size: .; V: TRBV28; D: .; DNA: TGTGCCAGCAGTTTGTCCCCCCAGCTTGAAGCTTTCTTT; CDR3: CASSLSPQLEAFF
J: TRBJ2-2; size: .; V: TRBV7-2; D: TRBD2; DNA: TGTGCCAGCAGCTTAGGCGGGAGGAACACCGGGGAGCTGTTTTTT; CDR3: CASSLGGRNTGELFF
J: TRBJ1-3; size: .; V: TRBV7-2; D: TRBD1; DNA: TGTGCCAGCAGCTTAGGCACAGGGGGAATTTCTGGAAACACCATATATTTT; CDR3: CASSLGTGGISGNTIYF
J: TRBJ2-7; size: .; V: TRBV6-5; D: TRBD1; DNA: TGTGCCAGCAGTTTGGGACAGGGGGCTTCCTACGAGCAGTACTTC; CDR3: CASSLGQGASYEQYF
J: TRBJ1-3; size: few; V: TRBV6-1; D: .; DNA: TGTGCCAGCAGTTCTGACACGAGCTCTGGAAACACCATATATTTT; CDR3: CASSSDTSSGNTIYF
J: TRBJ2-1; size: .; V: TRBV5-1; D: TRBD2; DNA: TGCGCCAGCAGCCCGACTAGCGGGGAGGACAATGAGCAGTTCTTC; CDR3: CASSPTSGEDNEQFF
J: TRBJ2-1; size: .; V: TRBV7-2; D: .; DNA: TGTGCCAGCCGCTTAATAGCACAAATTGGCAATGAGCAGTTCTTC; CDR3: CASRLIAQIGNEQFF
J: TRBJ1-3; size: .; V: TRBV5-5; D: .; DNA: TGTGCCAGCAGCTTGGAAGGCTCTGGAAACACCATATATTTT; CDR3: CASSLEGSGNTIYF
J: TRBJ2-1; size: .; V: TRBV27; D: TRBD2; DNA: TGTGCCAGCAGCCCGACTAGCGGGAGCTTGGTTGAGCAGTTCTTC; CDR3: CASSPTSGSLVEQFF
J: TRBJ1-2; size: .; V: TRBV2; D: .; DNA: TGTGCCAGCAGTGATTCCCCGTCGTATGGCTACACCTTC; CDR3: CASSDSPSYGYTF
J: TRBJ1-2; size: .; V: TRBV7-2; D: TRBD1; DNA: TGTGCCAGCAGCTTAGCCAGGGACAGTAACTATGGCTACACCTTC; CDR3: CASSLARDSNYGYTF
J: TRBJ2-7; size: .; V: TRBV2; D: TRBD1; DNA: TGTGCCAGCAGTGGGGCCCAGGACAGGGGGCGGTACGAGCAGTACTTC; CDR3: CASSGAQDRGRYEQYF
J: TRBJ2-2; size: .; V: TRBV30; D: .; DNA: TGTGCCTGGAGTGTGAACCTAGGCACCGGGGAGCTGTTTTTT; CDR3: CAWSVNLGTGELFF
J: TRBJ2-2; size: .; V: TRBV6-6; D: .; DNA: TGTGCCAGCAGTCCGGAGGGGGTCACCGGGGAGCTGTTTTTT; CDR3: CASSPEGVTGELFF
J: TRBJ2-3; size: .; V: TRBV6-1; D: .; DNA: TGTGCCAGCACCGAGGGGGGCACGCAGTATTTT; CDR3: CASTEGGTQYF
J: TRBJ1-4; size: .; V: TRBV6-5; D: TRBD1; DNA: TGTGCCAGCAGATTCGGACAGGGGACGGAAAAACTGTTTTTT; CDR3: CASRFGQGTEKLFF
J: TRBJ1-1; size: .; V: TRBV27; D: .; DNA: TGTGCCAGCAGTTTATCTGTTGTCAGGGTAACTGAAGCTTTCTTT; CDR3: CASSLSVVRVTEAFF
J: TRBJ1-3; size: .; V: TRBV2; D: .; DNA: TGTGCCAGCAGGGCGGACGGCTCTGGAAACACCATATATTTT; CDR3: CASRADGSGNTIYF
J: TRBJ1-2; size: .; V: TRBV5-5; D: .; DNA: TGTGCCAGCAGCCCCGGGGGACGAGTCGACCCCTATGGCTACACCTTC; CDR3: CASSPGGRVDPYGYTF